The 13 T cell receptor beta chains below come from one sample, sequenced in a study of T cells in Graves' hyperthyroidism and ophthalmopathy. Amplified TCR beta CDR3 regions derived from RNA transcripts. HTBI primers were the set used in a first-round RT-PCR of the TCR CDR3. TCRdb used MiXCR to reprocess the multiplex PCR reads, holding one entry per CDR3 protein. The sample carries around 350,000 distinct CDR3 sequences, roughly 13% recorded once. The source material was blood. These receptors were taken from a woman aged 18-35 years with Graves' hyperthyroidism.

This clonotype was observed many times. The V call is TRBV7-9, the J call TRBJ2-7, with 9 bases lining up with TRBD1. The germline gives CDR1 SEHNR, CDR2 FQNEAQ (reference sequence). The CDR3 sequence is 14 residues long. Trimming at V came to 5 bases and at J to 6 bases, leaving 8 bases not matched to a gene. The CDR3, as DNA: TGTGCCAGCAGCCTTGGGACAGGGTCGGCCGAGCAGTACTTC. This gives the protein CASSLGTGSAEQYF.

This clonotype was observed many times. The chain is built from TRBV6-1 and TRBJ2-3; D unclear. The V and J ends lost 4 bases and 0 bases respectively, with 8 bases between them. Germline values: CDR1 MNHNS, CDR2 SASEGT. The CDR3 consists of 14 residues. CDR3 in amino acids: CASSAQSSTDTQYF. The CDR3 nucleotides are TGTGCCAGCAGTGCGCAGTCTAGCACAGATACGCAGTATTTT.

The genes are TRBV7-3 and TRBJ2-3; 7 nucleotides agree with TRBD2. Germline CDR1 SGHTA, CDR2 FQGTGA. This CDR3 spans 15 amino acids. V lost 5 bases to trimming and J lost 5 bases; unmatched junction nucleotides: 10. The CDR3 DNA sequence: TGTGCCAGCAGCGCATATAGCGGGCAGATAGATACGCAGTATTTT. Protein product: CASSAYSGQIDTQYF. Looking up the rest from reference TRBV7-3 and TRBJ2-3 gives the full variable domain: GAGVSQTPSNKVTEKGKYVELRCDPISGHTALYWYRQSLGQGPEFLIYFQGTGAADDSGLPNDRFFAVRPEGSVSTLKIQRTERGDSAVYLCASSAYSGQIDTQYFGPGTRLTVL.

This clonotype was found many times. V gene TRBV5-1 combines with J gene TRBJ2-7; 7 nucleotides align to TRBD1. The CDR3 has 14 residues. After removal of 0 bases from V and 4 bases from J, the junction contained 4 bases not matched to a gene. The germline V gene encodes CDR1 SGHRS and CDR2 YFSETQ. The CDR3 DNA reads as TGCGCCAGCAGCTTGGAGACAGGGAGTTACGAGCAGTACTTC. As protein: CASSLETGSYEQYF.

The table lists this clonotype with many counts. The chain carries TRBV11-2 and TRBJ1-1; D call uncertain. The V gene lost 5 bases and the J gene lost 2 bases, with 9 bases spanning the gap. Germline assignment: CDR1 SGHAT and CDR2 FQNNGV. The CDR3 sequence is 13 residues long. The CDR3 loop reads CASSPFRNTEAFF. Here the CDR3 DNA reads TGTGCCAGCAGCCCTTTTAGAAACACTGAAGCTTTCTTT.

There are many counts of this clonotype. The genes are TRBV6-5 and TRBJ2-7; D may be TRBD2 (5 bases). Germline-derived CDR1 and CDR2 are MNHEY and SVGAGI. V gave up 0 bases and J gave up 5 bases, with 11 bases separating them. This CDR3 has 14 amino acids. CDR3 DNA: TGTGCCAGCAGTTACTCGGCCAGCGGAGACGAGCAGTACTTC. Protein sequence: CASSYSASGDEQYF.

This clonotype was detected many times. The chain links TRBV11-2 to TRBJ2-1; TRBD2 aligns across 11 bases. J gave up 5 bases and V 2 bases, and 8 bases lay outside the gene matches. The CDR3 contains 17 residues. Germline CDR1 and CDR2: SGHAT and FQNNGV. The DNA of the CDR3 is TGTGCCAGCAGCTTATGGCCCACTAGCGGGAGACACAATGAGCAGTTCTTC. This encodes CASSLWPTSGRHNEQFF.

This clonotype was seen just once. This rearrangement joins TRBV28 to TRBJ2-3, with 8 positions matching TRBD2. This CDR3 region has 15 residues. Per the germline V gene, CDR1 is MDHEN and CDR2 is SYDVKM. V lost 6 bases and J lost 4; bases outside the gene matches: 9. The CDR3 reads CASSGGAAKSDTQYF. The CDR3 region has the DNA TGTGCCAGCAGCGGGGGGGCTGCAAAGTCAGATACGCAGTATTTT.

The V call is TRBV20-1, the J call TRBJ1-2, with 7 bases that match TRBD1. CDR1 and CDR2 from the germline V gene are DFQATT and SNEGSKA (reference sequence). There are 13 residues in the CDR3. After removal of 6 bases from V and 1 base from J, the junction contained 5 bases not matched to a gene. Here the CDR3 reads CSAMDRLNYGYTF. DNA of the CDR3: TGCAGTGCCATGGACAGGCTTAACTATGGCTACACCTTC.

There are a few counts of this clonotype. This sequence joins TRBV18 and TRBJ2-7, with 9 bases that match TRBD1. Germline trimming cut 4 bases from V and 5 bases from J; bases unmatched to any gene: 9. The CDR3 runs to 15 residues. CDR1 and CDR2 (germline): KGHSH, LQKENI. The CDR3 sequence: CASSQTGGVGDEQYF. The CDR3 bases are TGTGCCAGCTCACAAACAGGGGGCGTTGGCGACGAGCAGTACTTC.

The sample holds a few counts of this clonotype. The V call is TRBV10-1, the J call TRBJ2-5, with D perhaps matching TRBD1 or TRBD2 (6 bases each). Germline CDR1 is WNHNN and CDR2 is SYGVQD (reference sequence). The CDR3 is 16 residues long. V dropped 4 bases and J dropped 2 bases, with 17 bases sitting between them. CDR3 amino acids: CASSGETGGDQETQYF. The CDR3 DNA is TGCGCCAGCAGTGGGGAGACAGGAGGGGATCAAGAGACCCAGTACTTC.

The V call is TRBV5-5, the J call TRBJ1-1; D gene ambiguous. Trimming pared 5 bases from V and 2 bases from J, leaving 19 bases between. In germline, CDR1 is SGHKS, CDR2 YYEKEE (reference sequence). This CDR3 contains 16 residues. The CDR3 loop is CASSSPRHDGNTEAFF. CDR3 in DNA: TGTGCCAGCAGTTCCCCGAGGCACGACGGAAACACTGAAGCTTTCTTT.

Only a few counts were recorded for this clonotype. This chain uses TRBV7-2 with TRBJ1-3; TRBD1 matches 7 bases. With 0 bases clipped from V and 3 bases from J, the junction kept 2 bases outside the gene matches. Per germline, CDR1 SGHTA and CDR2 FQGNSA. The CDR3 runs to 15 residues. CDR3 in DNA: TGTGCCAGCAGCTTAGCGCGGGACAGTGGAAACACCATATATTTT. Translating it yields CASSLARDSGNTIYF. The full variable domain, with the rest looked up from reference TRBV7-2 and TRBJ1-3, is GAGVSQSPSNKVTEKGKDVELRCDPISGHTALYWYRQSLGQGLEFLIYFQGNSAPDKSGLPSDRFSAERTGGSVSTLTIQRTQQEDSAVYLCASSLARDSGNTIYFGEGSWLTVV.